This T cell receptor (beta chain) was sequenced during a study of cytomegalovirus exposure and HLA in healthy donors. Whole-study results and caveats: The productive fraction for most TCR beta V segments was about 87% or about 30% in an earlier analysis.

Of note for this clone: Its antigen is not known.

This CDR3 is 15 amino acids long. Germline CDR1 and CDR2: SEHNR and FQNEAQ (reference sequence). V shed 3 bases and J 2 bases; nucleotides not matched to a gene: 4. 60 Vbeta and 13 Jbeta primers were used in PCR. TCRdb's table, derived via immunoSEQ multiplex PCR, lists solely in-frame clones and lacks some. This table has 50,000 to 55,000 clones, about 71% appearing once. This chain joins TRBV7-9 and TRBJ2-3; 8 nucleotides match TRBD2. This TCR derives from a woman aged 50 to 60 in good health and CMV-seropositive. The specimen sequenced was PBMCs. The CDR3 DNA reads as TGTGCCAGCAGCTTCACTAGCGGCCTCACAGATACGCAGTATTTT. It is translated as CASSFTSGLTDTQYF.